Detailed here is one TCR beta chain. What it binds is not known. Vbeta (60) and Jbeta (13) primers were used in the PCR. The protocol was immunoSEQ multiplex PCR, while the TCRdb copy is restricted to in-frame clones and leaves out a portion. The table includes around 130,000 clones, roughly four fifths detected once. The data are from a study of cytomegalovirus exposure and HLA in healthy donors. Overall study findings and caveats: Analysis was carried out at a later point, and it linked a missense DCLRE1C variant to TCR beta V- and J-gene trimming. TCR beta chains numbering some 150 were designated cytomegalovirus-associated. According to reports, the classifier identified cytomegalovirus status with high specificity and sensitivity.

V shed 0 bases and J shed 6 bases, with 9 bases lying between them. In germline, CDR1 is MNHEY, CDR2 SVGAGI. The CDR3 loop spans 14 amino acids. The source of this sequence is a young woman in good health and CMV-seronegative. V usage is TRBV6-5 and J usage is TRBJ1-5, with unresolved D. The sequencing sample was made of PBMCs. The CDR3 DNA follows: TGTGCCAGCAGTTACTCCGCGGAGCGTCAGCCCCAGCATTTT. This codes for CASSYSAERQPQHF.